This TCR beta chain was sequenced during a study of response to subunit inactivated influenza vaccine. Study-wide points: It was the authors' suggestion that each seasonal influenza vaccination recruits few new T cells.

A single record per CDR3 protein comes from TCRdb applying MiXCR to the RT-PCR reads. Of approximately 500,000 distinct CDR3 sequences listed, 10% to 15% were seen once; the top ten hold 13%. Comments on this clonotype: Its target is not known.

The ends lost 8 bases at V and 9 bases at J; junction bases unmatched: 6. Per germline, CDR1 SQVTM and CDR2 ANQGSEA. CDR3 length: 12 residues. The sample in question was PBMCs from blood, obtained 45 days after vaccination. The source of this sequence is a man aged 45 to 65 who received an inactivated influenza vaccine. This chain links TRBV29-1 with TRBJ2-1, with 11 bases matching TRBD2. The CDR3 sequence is CSMTSGTGEQFF. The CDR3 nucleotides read TGCAGCATGACTAGCGGGACGGGTGAGCAGTTCTTC.